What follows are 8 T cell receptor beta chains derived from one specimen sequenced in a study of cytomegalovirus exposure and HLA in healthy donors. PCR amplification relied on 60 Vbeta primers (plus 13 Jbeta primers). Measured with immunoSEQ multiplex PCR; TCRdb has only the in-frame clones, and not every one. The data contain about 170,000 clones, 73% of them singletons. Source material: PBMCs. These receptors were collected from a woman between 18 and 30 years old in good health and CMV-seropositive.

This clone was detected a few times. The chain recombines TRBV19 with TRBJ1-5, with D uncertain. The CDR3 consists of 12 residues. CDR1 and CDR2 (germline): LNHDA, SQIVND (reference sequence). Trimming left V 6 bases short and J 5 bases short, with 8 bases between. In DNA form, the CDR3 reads TGTGCCAGTAGGGAGCCCGATCAGCCCCAGCATTTT. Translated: CASREPDQPQHF.

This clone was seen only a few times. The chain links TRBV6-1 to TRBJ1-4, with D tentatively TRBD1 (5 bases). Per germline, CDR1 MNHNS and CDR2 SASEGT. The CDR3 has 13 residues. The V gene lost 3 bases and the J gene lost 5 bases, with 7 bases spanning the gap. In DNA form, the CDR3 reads TGTGCCAGCAGTGAGGACATGAATGAAAAACTGTTTTTT. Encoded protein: CASSEDMNEKLFF.

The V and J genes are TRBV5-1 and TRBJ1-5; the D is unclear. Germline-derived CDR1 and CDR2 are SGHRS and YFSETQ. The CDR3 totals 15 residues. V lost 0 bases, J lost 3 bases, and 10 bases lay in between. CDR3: CASSLDGDFNQPQHF. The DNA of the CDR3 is TGCGCCAGCAGCTTGGACGGGGATTTCAATCAGCCCCAGCATTTT.

For the CDR3, the DNA is TGTGCCAGCAGGGGGGCATTACAGGGAAATCAGCCCCAGCATTTT. Amino acid sequence: CASRGALQGNQPQHF. This chain links TRBV27 with TRBJ1-5; TRBD1 might be the D (6 bases). There are 15 residues in the CDR3. Germline V lookup: CDR1 MNHEY, CDR2 SMNVEV (reference sequence). Between the trimmed V and J ends, which lost 6 bases and 4 bases, there was a span of 16 bases.

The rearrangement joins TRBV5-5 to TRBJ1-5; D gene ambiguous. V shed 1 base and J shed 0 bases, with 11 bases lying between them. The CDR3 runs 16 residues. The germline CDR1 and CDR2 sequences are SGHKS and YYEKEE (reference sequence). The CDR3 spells CASSLSPGPSNQPQHF. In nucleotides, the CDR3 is TGTGCCAGCAGCTTGTCTCCAGGTCCTAGCAATCAGCCCCAGCATTTT.

CDR3 sequence: CASTPERGTGVGRSGYTF. The CDR3 DNA reads as TGTGCCAGCACACCAGAACGAGGGACAGGGGTCGGTCGTAGTGGCTACACCTTC. V is TRBV2 and J is TRBJ1-2; 10 nucleotides line up with TRBD1. The germline CDR1 and CDR2 sequences are SNHLY and FYNNEI. V lost 7 bases and J lost 7; bases outside the gene matches: 21. CDR3 length equals 18 residues.

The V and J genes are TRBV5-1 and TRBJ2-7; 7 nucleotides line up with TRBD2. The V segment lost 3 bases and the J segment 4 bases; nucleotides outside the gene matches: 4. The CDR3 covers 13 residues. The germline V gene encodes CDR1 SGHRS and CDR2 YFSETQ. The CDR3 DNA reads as TGCGCCAGCAGCTCCAGGGAGGGTTACGAGCAGTACTTC. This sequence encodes CASSSREGYEQYF. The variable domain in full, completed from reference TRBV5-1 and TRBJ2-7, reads KAGVTQTPRYLIKTRGQQVTLSCSPISGHRSVSWYQQTPGQGLQFLFEYFSETQRNKGNFPGRFSGRQFSNSRSEMNVSTLELGDSALYLCASSSREGYEQYFGPGTRLTVT.

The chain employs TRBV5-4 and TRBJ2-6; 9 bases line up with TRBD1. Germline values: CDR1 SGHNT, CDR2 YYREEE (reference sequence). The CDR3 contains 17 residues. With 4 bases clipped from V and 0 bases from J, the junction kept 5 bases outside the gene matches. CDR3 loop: CASSPGTGPSGANVLTF. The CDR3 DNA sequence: TGTGCCAGCAGCCCGGGGACAGGGCCCTCTGGGGCCAACGTCCTGACTTTC.